This paragraph covers one T cell receptor (beta chain) sequence. The data stem from a study of patients and donors after allogeneic stem cell transplantation. CDR3 length: 17 residues. V lost 4 bases to trimming and J lost 2 bases, with 20 bases between them. Germline assignment: CDR1 SGHAT and CDR2 FQNNGV. Using its own MiXCR run on the RT-PCR reads, TCRdb lists one record per CDR3 protein. The repertoire has approximately 140,000 distinct CDR3 sequences, about two fifths of them found once; the top ten carry 50% to 65%. Sequences were obtained from blood, either unsorted or a sorted T cell fraction (not recorded which). The source of this sequence is a human donor who was either an allogeneic HSCT recipient or a stem cell or donor lymphocyte infusion donor (not recorded which). It is not recorded whose cells these are; they may come from a transplant donor. The V call is TRBV11-2, the J call TRBJ1-2, with D tentatively TRBD1 (5 bases). The CDR3 nucleotides read TGTGCCAGCAGCTCGACAGAAGACCAGGCGATAAACTATGGCTACACCTTC. Its translation is CASSSTEDQAINYGYTF.